The present T cell receptor (beta chain) was sequenced within a study of response to subunit inactivated influenza vaccine. TCRdb re-called the RT-PCR reads through MiXCR, storing one row per CDR3 protein. The sample yields over 650,000 distinct CDR3 sequences, 18% seen once. The CDR3 covers 13 residues. The germline CDR1 and CDR2 sequences are SGHRS and YFSETQ. V lost 0 bases, J lost 7 bases, and 11 bases lay in between. This clonotype occurred many times. The chain recombines TRBV5-1 with TRBJ2-7; D is undetermined. This clonotype was sampled from a man in his forties or fifties who received an inactivated influenza vaccine. This material consisted of PBMCs from blood, taken 4 to 6 days after vaccination. In DNA form, the CDR3 reads TGCGCCAGCAGCTTGGAAAGGCAGGCGGAGCAGTACTTC. It encodes CASSLERQAEQYF.